This T cell receptor beta chain is from a study of beta chain features in type 1 diabetes. Study in general: All samples together contributed 100 million to 120 million sorted cells for examination. Findings and limits, study-wide: Shorter templates might be favored by PCR, and equally so in patients and in controls. A moderate, significant TCRB CDR3 shortening appeared in type 1 diabetes across four CD4+ subsets.

Expressed TCRB transcripts were sequenced because the entire RNA isolate underwent reverse transcription. TCRdb's copy holds only in-frame clones and misses some; the assay was immunoSEQ multiplex PCR. Here the sample spans 300,000 to 350,000 clones, about a tenth being singletons. Germline lookup yields CDR1 SEHNR and CDR2 FQNEAQ (reference sequence). V lost 3 bases and J lost 7, with 9 bases in between. This CDR3 region has 13 residues. Blood was collected once per donor into heparin, averaging roughly 0.12 L. With regard to this clone: Its antigen is unknown.

Sample: central memory CD4+ T cells from blood. The chain links TRBV7-9 to TRBJ1-4, with D possibly being TRBD1 (5 bases). This TCR was recovered from a man aged 30-40 years with type 1 diabetes. The CDR3 nucleotides are TGTGCCAGCAGCTTTCAGGGAGGTGAAAAACTGTTTTTT. This encodes CASSFQGGEKLFF.